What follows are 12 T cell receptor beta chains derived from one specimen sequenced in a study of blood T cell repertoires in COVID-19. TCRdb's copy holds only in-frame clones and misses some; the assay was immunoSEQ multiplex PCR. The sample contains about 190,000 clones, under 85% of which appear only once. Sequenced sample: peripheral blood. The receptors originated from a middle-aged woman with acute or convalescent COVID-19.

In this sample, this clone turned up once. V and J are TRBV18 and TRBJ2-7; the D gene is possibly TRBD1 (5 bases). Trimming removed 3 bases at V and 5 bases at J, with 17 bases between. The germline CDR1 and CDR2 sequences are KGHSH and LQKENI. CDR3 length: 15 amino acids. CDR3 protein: CASSPRQAGSHEQYF. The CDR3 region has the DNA TGTGCCAGCTCACCCCGTCAAGCAGGGTCCCACGAGCAGTACTTC. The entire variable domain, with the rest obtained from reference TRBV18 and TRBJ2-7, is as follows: NAGVMQNPRHLVRRRGQEARLRCSPMKGHSHVYWYRQLPEEGLKFMVYLQKENIIDESGMPKERFSAEFPKEGPSILRIQQVVRGDSAAYFCASSPRQAGSHEQYFGPGTRLTVT.

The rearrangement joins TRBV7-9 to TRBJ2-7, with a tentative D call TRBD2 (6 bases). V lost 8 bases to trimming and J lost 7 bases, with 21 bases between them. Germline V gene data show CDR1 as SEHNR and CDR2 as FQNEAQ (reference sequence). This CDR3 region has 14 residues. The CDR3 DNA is TGTGCCAGCGGGGGACTGGATAATCCGAGGGAGCAGTACTTC. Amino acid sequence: CASGGLDNPREQYF. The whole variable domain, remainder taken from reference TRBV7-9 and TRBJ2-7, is DTGVSQNPRHKITKRGQNVTFRCDPISEHNRLYWYRQTLGQGPEFLTYFQNEAQLEKSRLLSDRFSAERPKGSFSTLEIQRTEQGDSAMYLCASGGLDNPREQYFGPGTRLTVT.

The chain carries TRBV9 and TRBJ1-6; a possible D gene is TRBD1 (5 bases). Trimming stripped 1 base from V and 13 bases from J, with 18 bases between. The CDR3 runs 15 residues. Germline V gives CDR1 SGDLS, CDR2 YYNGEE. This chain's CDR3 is CASSVTGTERGPLHF. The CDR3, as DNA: TGTGCCAGCAGCGTAACCGGGACTGAAAGAGGGCCCCTCCACTTT.

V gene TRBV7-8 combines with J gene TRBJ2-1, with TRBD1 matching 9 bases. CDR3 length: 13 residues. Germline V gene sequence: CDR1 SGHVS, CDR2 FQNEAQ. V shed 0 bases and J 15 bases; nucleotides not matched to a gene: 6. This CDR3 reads CASSLARGTGRFF. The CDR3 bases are TGTGCCAGCAGCTTAGCGCGGGGGACAGGGAGGTTCTTC.

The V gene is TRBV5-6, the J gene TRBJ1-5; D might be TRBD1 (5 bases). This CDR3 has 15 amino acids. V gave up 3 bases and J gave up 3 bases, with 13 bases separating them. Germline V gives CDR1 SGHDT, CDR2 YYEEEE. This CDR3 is CASSSDGGYNQPQHF. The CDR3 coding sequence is TGTGCCAGCAGCTCCGATGGGGGGTACAATCAGCCCCAGCATTTT.

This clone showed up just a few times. The CDR3 DNA reads TGTGCCACCGGCGTGACTAGCGGGCAAGAGACCCAGTACTTC. This sequence encodes CATGVTSGQETQYF. The chain employs TRBV15 and TRBJ2-5, with 10 positions matching TRBD2. This CDR3 region has 14 residues. Germline assignment: CDR1 LNHNV and CDR2 YYDKDF (reference sequence). V lost 8 bases to trimming and J lost 2 bases; unmatched junction nucleotides: 5. The whole variable domain, filled in from reference TRBV15 and TRBJ2-5, reads DAMVIQNPRYQVTQFGKPVTLSCSQTLNHNVMYWYQQKSSQAPKLLFHYYDKDFNNEADTPDNFQSRRPNTSFCFLDIRSPGLGDTAMYLCATGVTSGQETQYFGPGTRLLVL.

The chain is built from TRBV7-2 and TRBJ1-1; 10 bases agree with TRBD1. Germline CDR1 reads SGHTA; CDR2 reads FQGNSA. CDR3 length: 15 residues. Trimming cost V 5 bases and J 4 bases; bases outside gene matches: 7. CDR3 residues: CASSPTGGSGTEAFF. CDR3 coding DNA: TGTGCCAGCAGCCCGACAGGGGGCTCGGGCACTGAAGCTTTCTTT.

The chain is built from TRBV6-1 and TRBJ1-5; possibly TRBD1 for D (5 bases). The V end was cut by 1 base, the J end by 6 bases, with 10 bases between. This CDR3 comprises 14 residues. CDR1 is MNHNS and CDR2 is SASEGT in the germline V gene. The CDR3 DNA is TGTGCCAGCAGTGAAGGCGGACAACGTCAGCCCCAGCATTTT. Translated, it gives CASSEGGQRQPQHF.

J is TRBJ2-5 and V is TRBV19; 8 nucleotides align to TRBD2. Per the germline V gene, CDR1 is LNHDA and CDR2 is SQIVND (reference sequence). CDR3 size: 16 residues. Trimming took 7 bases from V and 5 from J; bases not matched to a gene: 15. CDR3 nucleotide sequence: TGTGCCAGTAACGAGGGGAGGACAGTAGCGGGGGAGACCCAGTACTTC. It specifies CASNEGRTVAGETQYF.

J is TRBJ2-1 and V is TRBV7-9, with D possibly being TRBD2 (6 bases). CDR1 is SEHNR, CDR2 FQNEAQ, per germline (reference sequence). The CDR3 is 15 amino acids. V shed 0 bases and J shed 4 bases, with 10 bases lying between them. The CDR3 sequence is CASSLAWGEYNEQFF. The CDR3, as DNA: TGTGCCAGCAGCTTAGCTTGGGGGGAATACAATGAGCAGTTCTTC.

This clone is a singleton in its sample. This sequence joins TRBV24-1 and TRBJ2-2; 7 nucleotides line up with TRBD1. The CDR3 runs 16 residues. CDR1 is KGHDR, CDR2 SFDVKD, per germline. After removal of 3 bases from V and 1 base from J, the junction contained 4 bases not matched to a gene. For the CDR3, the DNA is TGTGCCACCAGTGATCCATGGACAGGGAACACCGGGGAGCTGTTTTTT. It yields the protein CATSDPWTGNTGELFF.

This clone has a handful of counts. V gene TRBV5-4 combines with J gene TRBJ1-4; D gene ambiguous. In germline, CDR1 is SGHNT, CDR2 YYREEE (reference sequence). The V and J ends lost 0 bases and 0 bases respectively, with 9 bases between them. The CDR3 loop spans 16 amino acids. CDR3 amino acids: CASSLAGSSTNEKLFF. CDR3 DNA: TGTGCCAGCAGCTTGGCCGGGTCATCAACTAATGAAAAACTGTTTTTT.